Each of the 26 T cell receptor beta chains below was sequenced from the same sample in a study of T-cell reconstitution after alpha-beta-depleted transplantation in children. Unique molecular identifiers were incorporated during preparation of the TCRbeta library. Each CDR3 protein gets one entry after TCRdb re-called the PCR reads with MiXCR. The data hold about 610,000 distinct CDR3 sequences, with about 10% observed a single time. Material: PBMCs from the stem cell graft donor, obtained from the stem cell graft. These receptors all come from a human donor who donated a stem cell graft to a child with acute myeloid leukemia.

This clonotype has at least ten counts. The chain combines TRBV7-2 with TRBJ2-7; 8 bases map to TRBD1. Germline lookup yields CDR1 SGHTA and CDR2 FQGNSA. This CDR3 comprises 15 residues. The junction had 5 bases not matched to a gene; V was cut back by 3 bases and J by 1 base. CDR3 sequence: CASSFGTGASYEQYF. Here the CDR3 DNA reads TGTGCCAGCAGCTTTGGGACAGGAGCTTCCTACGAGCAGTACTTC.

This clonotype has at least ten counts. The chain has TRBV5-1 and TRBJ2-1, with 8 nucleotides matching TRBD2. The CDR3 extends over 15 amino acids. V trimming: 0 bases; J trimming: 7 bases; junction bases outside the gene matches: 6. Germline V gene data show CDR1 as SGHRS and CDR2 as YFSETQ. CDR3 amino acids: CASSLGLAQGNEQFF. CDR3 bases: TGCGCCAGCAGCTTGGGACTAGCGCAAGGGAATGAGCAGTTCTTC.

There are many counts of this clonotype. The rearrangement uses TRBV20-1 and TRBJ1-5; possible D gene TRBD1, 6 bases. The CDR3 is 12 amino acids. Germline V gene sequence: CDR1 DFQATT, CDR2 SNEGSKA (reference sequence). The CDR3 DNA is TGCAGCGTACAGGGATCCAATCAGCCCCAGCATTTT. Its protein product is CSVQGSNQPQHF.

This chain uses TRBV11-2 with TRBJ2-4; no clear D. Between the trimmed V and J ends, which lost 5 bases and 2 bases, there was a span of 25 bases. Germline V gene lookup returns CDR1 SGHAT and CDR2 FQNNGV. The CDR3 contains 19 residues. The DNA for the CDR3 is TGTGCCAGCAGCCAGAGGTTGGGAAATCCTCCAGGTCCCAAAAACATTCAGTACTTC. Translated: CASSQRLGNPPGPKNIQYF.

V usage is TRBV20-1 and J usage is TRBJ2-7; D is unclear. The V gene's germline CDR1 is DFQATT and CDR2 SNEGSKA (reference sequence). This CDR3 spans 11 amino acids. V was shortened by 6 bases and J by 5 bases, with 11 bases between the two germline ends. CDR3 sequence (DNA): TGCAGTGCAGACGGGCGCCACGAGCAGTACTTC. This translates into CSADGRHEQYF.

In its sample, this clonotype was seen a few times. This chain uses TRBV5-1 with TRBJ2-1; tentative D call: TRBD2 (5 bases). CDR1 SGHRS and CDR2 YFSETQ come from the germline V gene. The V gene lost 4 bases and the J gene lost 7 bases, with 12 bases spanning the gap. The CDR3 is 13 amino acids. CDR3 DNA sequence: TGCGCCAGCAGCCTAAATAGCGAGAATGAGCAGTTCTTC. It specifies CASSLNSENEQFF. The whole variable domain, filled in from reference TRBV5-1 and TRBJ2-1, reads KAGVTQTPRYLIKTRGQQVTLSCSPISGHRSVSWYQQTPGQGLQFLFEYFSETQRNKGNFPGRFSGRQFSNSRSEMNVSTLELGDSALYLCASSLNSENEQFFGPGTRLTVL.

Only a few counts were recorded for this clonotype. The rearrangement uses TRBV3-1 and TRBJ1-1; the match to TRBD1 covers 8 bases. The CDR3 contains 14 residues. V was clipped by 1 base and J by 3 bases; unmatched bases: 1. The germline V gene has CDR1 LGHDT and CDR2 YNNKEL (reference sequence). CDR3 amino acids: CASSQGRGHTEAFF. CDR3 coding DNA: TGTGCCAGCAGCCAAGGCAGGGGGCACACTGAAGCTTTCTTT.

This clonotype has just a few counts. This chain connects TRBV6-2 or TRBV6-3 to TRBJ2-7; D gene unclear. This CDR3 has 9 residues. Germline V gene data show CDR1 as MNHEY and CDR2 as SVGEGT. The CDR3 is CASSYPPEV. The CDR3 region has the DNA TGTGCCAGCAGTTACCCGCCCGAGGTC.

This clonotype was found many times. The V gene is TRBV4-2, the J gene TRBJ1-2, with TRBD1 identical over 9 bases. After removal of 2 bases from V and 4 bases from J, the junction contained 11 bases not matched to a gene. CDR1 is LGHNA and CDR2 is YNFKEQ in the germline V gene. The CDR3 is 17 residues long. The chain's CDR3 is CASSQNRNRGLSYGYTF. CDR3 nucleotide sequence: TGTGCCAGCAGCCAAAATCGTAACAGGGGGCTTAGCTATGGCTACACCTTC.

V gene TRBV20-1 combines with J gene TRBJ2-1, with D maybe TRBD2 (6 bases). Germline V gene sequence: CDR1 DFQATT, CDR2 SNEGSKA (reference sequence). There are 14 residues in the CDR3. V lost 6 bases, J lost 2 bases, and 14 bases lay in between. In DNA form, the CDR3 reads TGCAGTGCAAGGCTAGCGCAAACCTACAATGAGCAGTTCTTC. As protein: CSARLAQTYNEQFF.

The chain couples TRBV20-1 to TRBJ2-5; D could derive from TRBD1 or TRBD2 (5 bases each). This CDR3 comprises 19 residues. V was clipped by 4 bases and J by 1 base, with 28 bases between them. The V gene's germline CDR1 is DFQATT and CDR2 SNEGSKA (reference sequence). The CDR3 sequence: CSATTPGTSSVGTQETQYF. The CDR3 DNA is TGCAGTGCTACCACACCCGGGACCAGTAGTGTAGGCACCCAAGAGACCCAGTACTTC.

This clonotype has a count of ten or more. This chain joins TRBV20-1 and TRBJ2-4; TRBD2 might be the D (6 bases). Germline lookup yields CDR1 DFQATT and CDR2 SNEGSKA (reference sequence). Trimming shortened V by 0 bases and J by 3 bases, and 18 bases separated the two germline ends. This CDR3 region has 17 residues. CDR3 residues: CSARDSERATDKNIQYF. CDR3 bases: TGCAGTGCTAGAGATTCTGAGCGGGCGACCGACAAAAACATTCAGTACTTC.

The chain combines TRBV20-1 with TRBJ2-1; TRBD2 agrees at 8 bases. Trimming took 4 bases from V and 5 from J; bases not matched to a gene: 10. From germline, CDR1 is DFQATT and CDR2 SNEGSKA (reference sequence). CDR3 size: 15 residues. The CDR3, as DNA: TGCAGTGCTACGATAATGGCTAGCGGGCACAATGAGCAGTTCTTC. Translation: CSATIMASGHNEQFF.

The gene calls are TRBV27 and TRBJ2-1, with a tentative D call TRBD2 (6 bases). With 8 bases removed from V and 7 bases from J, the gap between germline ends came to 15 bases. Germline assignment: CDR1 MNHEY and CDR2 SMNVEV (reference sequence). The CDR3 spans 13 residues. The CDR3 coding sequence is TGTGCCAGCCCCGGGAGCAGCTGGAATGAGCAGTTCTTC. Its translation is CASPGSSWNEQFF.

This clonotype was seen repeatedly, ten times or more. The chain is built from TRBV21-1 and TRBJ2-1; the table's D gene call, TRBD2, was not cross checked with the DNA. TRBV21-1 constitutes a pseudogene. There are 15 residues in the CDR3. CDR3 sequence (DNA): TGTGCCAGCAGCACCCTAGTGGCGGGTTACAATGAGCAGTTCTTC. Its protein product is CASSTLVAGYNEQFF.

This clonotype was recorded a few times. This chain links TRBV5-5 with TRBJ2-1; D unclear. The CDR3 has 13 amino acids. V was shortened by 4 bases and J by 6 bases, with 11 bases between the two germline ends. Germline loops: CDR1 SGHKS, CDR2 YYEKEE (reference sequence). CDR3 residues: CASSPPGLNEQFF. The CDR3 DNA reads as TGTGCCAGCAGCCCGCCGGGTCTCAATGAGCAGTTCTTC.

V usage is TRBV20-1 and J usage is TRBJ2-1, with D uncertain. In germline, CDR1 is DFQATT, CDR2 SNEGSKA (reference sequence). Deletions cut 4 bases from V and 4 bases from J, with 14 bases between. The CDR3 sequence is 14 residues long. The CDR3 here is CSANPTPTYNEQFF. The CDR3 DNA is TGCAGTGCTAATCCGACTCCTACGTACAATGAGCAGTTCTTC.

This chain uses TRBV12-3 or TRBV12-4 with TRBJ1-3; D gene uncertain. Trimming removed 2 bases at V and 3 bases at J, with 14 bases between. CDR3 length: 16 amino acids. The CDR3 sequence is CASSLRTEQFGNTIYF. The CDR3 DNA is TGTGCCAGCAGTTTAAGGACCGAACAATTTGGAAACACCATATATTTT.

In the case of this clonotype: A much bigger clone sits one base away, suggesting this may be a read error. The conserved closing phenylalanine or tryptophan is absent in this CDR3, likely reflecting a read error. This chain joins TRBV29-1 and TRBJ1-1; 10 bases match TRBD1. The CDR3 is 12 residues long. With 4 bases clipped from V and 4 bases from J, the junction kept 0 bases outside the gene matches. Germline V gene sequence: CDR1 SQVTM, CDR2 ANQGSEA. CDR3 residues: CSVGTGGTEAFV. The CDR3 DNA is TGCAGCGTTGGGACAGGGGGCACTGAAGCTTTCGTT.

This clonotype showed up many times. This CDR3 is CASSLDKFRTWLDNEQFF. Here the CDR3 DNA reads TGTGCCAGCAGTTTAGACAAATTTCGGACATGGCTTGACAATGAGCAGTTCTTC. The chain carries TRBV28 and TRBJ2-1; TRBD1 might be the D (5 bases). Trimming took 2 bases from V and 5 from J, leaving 22 bases between them. Germline V gene data show CDR1 as MDHEN and CDR2 as SYDVKM. The CDR3 is 18 residues long.

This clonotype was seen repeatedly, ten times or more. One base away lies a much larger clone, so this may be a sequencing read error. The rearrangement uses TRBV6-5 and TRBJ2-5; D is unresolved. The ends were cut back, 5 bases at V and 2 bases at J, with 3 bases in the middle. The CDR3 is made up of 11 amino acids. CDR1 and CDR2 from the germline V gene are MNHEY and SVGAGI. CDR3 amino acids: CASSKQETQYF. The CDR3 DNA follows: TGTGCCAGCAGTAAACAAGAGACCCAGTACTTC.

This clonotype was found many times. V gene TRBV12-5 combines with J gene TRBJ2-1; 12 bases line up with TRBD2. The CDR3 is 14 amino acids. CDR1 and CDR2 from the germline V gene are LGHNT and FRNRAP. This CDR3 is CAPPGLAGGGEQFF. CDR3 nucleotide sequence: TGTGCCCCGCCGGGACTAGCGGGCGGGGGGGAGCAGTTCTTC.

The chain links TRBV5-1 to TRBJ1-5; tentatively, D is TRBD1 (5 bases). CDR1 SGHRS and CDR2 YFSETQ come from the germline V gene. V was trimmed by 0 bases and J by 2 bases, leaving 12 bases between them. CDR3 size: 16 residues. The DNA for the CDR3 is TGCGCCAGCAGCTTGGATGGGGGAGGCGGCAATCAGCCCCAGCATTTT. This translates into CASSLDGGGGNQPQHF.

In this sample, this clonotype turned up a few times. The DNA of the CDR3 is TGTGCCGGGACTAGCGGATTGGGCGAGCAGTTCTTC. Amino acids: CAGTSGLGEQFF. This chain joins TRBV30 and TRBJ2-1; 11 bases fit TRBD2. V lost 8 bases, J lost 10 bases, and 7 bases stayed unmatched. This CDR3 contains 12 residues. Germline CDR1 is GTSNPN and CDR2 is SVGIG (reference sequence).

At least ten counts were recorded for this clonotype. This CDR3 is CASSHPGTMNTEAFF. Written as DNA, the CDR3 is TGTGCCAGCAGTCACCCCGGGACAATGAACACTGAAGCTTTCTTT. The chain carries TRBV4-2 and TRBJ1-1; D is perhaps TRBD1 (6 bases). This CDR3 is built from 15 residues. Germline V gene lookup returns CDR1 LGHNA and CDR2 YNFKEQ. Trimming cost V 6 bases and J 0 bases, with 14 bases left between them.

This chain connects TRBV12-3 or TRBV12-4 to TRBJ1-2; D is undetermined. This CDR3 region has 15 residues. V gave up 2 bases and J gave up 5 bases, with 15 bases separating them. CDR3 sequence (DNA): TGTGCCAGCAGTTTATCCGGGGTGCCGCAATATGGCTACACCTTC. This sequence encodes CASSLSGVPQYGYTF.